This TCR beta chain was profiled in a study of technical replicates of blood from a handful of donors. This table comes from immunoSEQ multiplex PCR, and its TCRdb copy is limited to in-frame clones, with some not included. The table includes tens of thousands of clones, roughly 98% detected once. The V gene's germline CDR1 is SNHLY and CDR2 FYNNEI. Trimming shortened V by 3 bases and J by 6 bases, and 15 bases separated the two germline ends. The CDR3 is made up of 15 amino acids. The sequence came from a human donor in good health. The sequenced sample consisted of T cells isolated from PBMCs. V is TRBV2 and J is TRBJ1-5, with a tentative D call TRBD1 (5 bases). The CDR3 is CASSDPARVSQPQHF. CDR3 sequence (DNA): TGTGCCAGCAGTGATCCGGCCAGGGTTTCTCAGCCCCAGCATTTT. The whole variable domain, remainder taken from reference TRBV2 and TRBJ1-5, is EPEVTQTPSHQVTQMGQEVILRCVPISNHLYFYWYRQILGQKVEFLVSFYNNEISEKSEIFDDQFSVERPDGSNFTLKIRSTKLEDSAMYFCASSDPARVSQPQHFGDGTRLSIL.